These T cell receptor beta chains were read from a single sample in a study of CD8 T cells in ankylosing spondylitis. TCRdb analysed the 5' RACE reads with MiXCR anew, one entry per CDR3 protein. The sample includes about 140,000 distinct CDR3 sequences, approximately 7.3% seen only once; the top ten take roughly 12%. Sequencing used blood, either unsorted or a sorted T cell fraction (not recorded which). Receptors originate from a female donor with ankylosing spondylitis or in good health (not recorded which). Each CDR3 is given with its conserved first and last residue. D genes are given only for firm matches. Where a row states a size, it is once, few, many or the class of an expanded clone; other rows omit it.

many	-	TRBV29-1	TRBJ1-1	TGCAGCGTTGAAGCCCGGGGGTTAGACACTGAAGCTTTCTTT	CSVEARGLDTEAFF
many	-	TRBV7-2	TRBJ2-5	TGTGCCAGCAGCTTGAACAGAAAAGAGACCCAGTACTTC	CASSLNRKETQYF
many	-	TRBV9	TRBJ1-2	TGTGCCAGCAGCGAGGGGGGGGCGGCTAACTATGGCTACACCTTC	CASSEGGAANYGYTF
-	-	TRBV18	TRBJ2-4	TGTGCCAGCCGTCGGGGACAAGGCAACATTCAGTACTTC	CASRRGQGNIQYF
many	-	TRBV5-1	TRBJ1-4	TGCGCCAGCAGCTTGGCCACAACGTCGCCTAATGAAAAACTGTTTTTT	CASSLATTSPNEKLFF
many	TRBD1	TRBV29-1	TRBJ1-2	TGCAGCGTCTCTCGGGACAGGGGTGGAGAGGGCTACACCTTC	CSVSRDRGGEGYTF
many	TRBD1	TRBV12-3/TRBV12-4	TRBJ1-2	TGTGCCAGCAGTTCGCCGACAGGGGGCAAGTATGGCTACACCTTC	CASSSPTGGKYGYTF
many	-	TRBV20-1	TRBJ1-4	TGCAGTGCTAGTCTTGGGGGGGAAACAACTAATGAAAAACTGTTTTTT	CSASLGGETTNEKLFF
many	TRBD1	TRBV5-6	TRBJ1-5	TGTGCCAGCAGCCTACGGACAGGAATCACCCGCAATCAGCCCCAGCATTTT	CASSLRTGITRNQPQHF
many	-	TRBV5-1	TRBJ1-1	TGCGCCAGCAGCTCTGGGACACAGAGCACTGAAGCTTTCTTT	CASSSGTQSTEAFF
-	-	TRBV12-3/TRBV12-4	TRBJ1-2	TGTACCAGCAGTTTAGAAGGGCCCAACTCCCTGCTTAACTATGGCTACACCTTC	CTSSLEGPNSLLNYGYTF
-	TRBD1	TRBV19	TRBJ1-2	TGTGCCAGTATCGTGACAGGGGGCTCCTCTGGCTACACCTTC	CASIVTGGSSGYTF
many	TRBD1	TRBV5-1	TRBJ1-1	TGCGCCAGCAGCATCACAACCGGGACAGGGGGTTCCGGGTGGACTGAAGCTTTCTTT	CASSITTGTGGSGWTEAFF
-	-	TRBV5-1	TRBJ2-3	TGCGCCAGCAAGGCAGGGCCTAGCACAGATACGCAGTATTTT	CASKAGPSTDTQYF
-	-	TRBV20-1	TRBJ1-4	TGCAGTGCTAGCCACGGGACATCAACTAATGAAAAACTGTTTTTT	CSASHGTSTNEKLFF
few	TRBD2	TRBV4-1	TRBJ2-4	TGCGCCAGCAGCCAAGATCCGACTAGCGGGGTTAAAAACATTCAGTACTTC	CASSQDPTSGVKNIQYF
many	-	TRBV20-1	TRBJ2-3	TGCAGTGCTGGGGTGACGTCCGGGACTCCAGATACGCAGTATTTT	CSAGVTSGTPDTQYF
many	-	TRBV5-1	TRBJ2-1	TGCGCCAGCAGCTTGGAGGAGGGGCCCGGTATGAATGAGCAGTTCTTC	CASSLEEGPGMNEQFF
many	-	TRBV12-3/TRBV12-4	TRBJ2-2	TGTGCAGTGCCCAGCCCCGACACCGGGGAGCTGTTTTTT	CAVPSPDTGELFF
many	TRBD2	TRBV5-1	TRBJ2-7	TGCGCCAGCAGCTTGGAGGCTAGCGGGGACTACGAGCAGTACTTC	CASSLEASGDYEQYF
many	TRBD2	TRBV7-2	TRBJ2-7	TGTGCCAGCAGCTTATGGTCGGGGGGTGGAACCTACGAGCAGTACTTC	CASSLWSGGGTYEQYF
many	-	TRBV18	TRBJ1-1	TGTGCCAGCTCACCAGGGACATCTTTCATTGAAGCTTTCTTT	CASSPGTSFIEAFF
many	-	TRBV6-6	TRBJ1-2	TGTGCCAGCAGTTACTCGGCGGGCTACACCTTC	CASSYSAGYTF
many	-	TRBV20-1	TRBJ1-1	TGCAGTGCTAGAGATGAGTCTCGAGGCACTGAAGCTTTCTTT	CSARDESRGTEAFF
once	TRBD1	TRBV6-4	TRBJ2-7	TGTGCCAGCAGTGGACAGGGTGACTACGAGCAGTACTTC	CASSGQGDYEQYF
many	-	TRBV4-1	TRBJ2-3	TGCGCCAGCAGCCAAGTGGGAGGCGGATGGAAAGATACGCAGTATTTT	CASSQVGGGWKDTQYF
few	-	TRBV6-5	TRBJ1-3	TGTGCCAGCAGTTTTAAGGGGCCTGGAAACACCATATATTTT	CASSFKGPGNTIYF
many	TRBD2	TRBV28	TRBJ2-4	TGTGCCAGCAGCCTCCCGGGACTAGCGGGGGACGGGGATTGGAACATTCAGTACTTC	CASSLPGLAGDGDWNIQYF
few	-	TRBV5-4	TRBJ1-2	TGTGCCAGCAGCTGTGGGGCAGGGGATTGCGGCTACACCTTC	CASSCGAGDCGYTF
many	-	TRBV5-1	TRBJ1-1	TGCGCCAGCAGCTGGACTTCGAGCACTGAAGCTTTCTTT	CASSWTSSTEAFF
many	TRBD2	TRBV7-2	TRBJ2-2	TGTGCCAGCAGCTCGGGACTAGCGGGGTACACCGGGGAGCTGTTTTTT	CASSSGLAGYTGELFF
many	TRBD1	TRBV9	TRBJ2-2	TGTGCCAGCAGGCCCAGGGGGTTGAGCACCGGGGAGCTGTTTTTT	CASRPRGLSTGELFF
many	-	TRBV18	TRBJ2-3	TGTGCCAGCTCACCGGACGGAAGCACAGATACGCAGTATTTT	CASSPDGSTDTQYF
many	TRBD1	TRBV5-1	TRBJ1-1	TGCGCCAGCAGCTTGCGAGGGCAGGGGGACACTGAAGCTTTCTTT	CASSLRGQGDTEAFF
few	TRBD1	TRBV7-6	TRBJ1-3	TGTGCCAGCAGCCAGGCACAGGGGGCTGGAGGAAACACCATATATTTT	CASSQAQGAGGNTIYF
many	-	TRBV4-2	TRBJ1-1	TGTGCCAGCAGCCAAGTGGACAGCCCCAACACTGAAGCTTTCTTT	CASSQVDSPNTEAFF
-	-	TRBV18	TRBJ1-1	TGTGCCAGCTCACCACCGACTCAGGACCGTGAAGCTTTCTTT	CASSPPTQDREAFF
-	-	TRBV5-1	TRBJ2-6	TGCGCCAGCAGGTCAACAGGAGCTGGGGCCAACGTCCTGACTTTC	CASRSTGAGANVLTF
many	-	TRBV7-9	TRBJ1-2	TGTGCCAGCAGCACCAGGACATACGGCTACACCTTC	CASSTRTYGYTF
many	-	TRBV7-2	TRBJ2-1	TGTGCCAGCAGCGCTGGACTAAACAATGAGCAGTTCTTC	CASSAGLNNEQFF
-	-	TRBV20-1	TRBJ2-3	TGCAGTGCCACGGACAAGCTTTCCACAGATACGCAGTATTTT	CSATDKLSTDTQYF
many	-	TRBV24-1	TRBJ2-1	TGTGCCACCAGTGAATTGACAGATGGTGAGCAGTTCTTC	CATSELTDGEQFF
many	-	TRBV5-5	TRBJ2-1	TGTGCCAGCAGCTTGGCCGCAAATGAGCAGTTCTTC	CASSLAANEQFF
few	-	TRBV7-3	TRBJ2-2	TGTGCCAGCAGTGTGGGCACCGGGGAGCTGTTTTTT	CASSVGTGELFF
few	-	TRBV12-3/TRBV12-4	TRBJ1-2	TGTGCCAGCAGCCCCAGAAAGTTTCCTAACTATGGCTACACCTTC	CASSPRKFPNYGYTF
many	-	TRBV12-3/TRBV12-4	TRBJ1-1	TGTGCCAGCAGTTTTAGAAAAAGCACTGAAGCTTTCTTT	CASSFRKSTEAFF
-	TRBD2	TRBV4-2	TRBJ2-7	TGTGCCAGCAGCCCCCCCGGGGGGGAAATCTACGAGCAGTACTTC	CASSPPGGEIYEQYF
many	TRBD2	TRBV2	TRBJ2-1	TGTGCCAGCAGTGGGTCTAGCGGGGGATACAATGAGCAGTTCTTC	CASSGSSGGYNEQFF
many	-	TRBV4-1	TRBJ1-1	TGCGCCAGCAGCCAAGATGGTCAGATAGTTAACACTGAAGCTTTCTTT	CASSQDGQIVNTEAFF
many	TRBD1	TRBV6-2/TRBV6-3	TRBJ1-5	TGTGCCAGCAGCCCGGGACAGGTCTTCAATCAGCCCCAGCATTTT	CASSPGQVFNQPQHF
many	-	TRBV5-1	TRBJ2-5	TGCGCCAGCAGCTTGGGCAACGAGGAAGAGACCCAGTACTTC	CASSLGNEEETQYF
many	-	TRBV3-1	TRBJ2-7	TGTGCCAGCAGTCTAAAAACCGAGCAGTACTTC	CASSLKTEQYF
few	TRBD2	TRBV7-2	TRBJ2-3	TGTGCCAGCAGCTTAGTTCCCCTGGGAGGGGCAGATACGCAGTATTTT	CASSLVPLGGADTQYF
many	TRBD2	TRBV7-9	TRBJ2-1	TGTGCCAGCAGCTCCCCGGGGGGGCGGAATGAGCAGTTCTTC	CASSSPGGRNEQFF
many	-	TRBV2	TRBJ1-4	TGTGCCAGCAAATCGAAGGGAGACGAAAAACTGTTTTTT	CASKSKGDEKLFF
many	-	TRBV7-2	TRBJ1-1	TGTGCCAGCAGCTTCTTCACTGAAGCTTTCTTT	CASSFFTEAFF
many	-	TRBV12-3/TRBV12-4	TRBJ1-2	TGTGCCAGCGATATAGGGGGAAACTATGGCTACACCTTC	CASDIGGNYGYTF
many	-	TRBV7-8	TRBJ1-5	TGTGCCAGCAGCTTCGGGGAGGGGAACTTGCGCGGACAGCCCCAGCATTTT	CASSFGEGNLRGQPQHF
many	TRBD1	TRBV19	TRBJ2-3	TGTGCCAGTAGCCCGTGGGACAGGGGCACAGATACGCAGTATTTT	CASSPWDRGTDTQYF